One T cell receptor beta chain is described in this entry. These data belong to a study of blood T cell repertoires in COVID-19. The overall study: Samples came from the United States, Italy and Spain, spanning acute and convalescent COVID-19. In each case, the material was cDNA or gDNA derived from T cells, B-cell-depleted T cells, or PBMCs.

Germline CDR1 is SQVTM and CDR2 is ANQGSEA. V lost 4 bases to trimming and J lost 4 bases; unmatched junction nucleotides: 12. CDR3 length equals 16 residues. Authors' data handling: Estimated nucleated cell counts came from reference gene primer amplification. The method was immunoSEQ multiplex PCR; TCRdb's version includes in-frame clones alone and lacks a portion of them. D and trimming come from the DNA, and the V and J calls and clone size come from that table. The data show more than 150,000 clones, approximately 90% seen once. Sequencing was carried out using peripheral blood. This TCR was recovered from a woman aged 40 to 49 with acute or convalescent COVID-19. The chain is built from TRBV29-1 and TRBJ2-7; 11 positions match TRBD2. The CDR3 nucleotides read TGCAGCGTTGCAGTACAACTAGCGGGAGATTGGTACGAGCAGTACTTC. Amino acids: CSVAVQLAGDWYEQYF.